Presented here are 9 T cell receptor beta chains from one specimen sequenced in a study (dated by TCRdb to 2012 to 2014). The run used an Illumina Genome Analyzer IIx. TCRdb redid the processing of the public reads, applying fastp at Q25 and MiXCR, and retained in-frame beta chains. Rows are combined by CDR3 protein, so each entry shows the most common genes and DNA. The sample includes nearly 15,000 distinct CDR3 sequences, with approximately 30% observed a single time. Clones ranked in the top ten supply 15% to 20% of the sample. The sequenced sample consisted of blood. All receptors come from a human donor.

This chain joins TRBV4-2 and TRBJ1-6, with a possible D match to TRBD1 (5 bases). Germline-derived CDR1 and CDR2 are LGHNA and YNFKEQ. This CDR3 region has 16 residues. Trimming stripped 4 bases from V and 7 bases from J, with 17 bases between. The CDR3 DNA reads as TGTGCCAGCAGCCTTGGGGCGGATAAACGGAATTCACCCCTCCACTTT. Translation: CASSLGADKRNSPLHF.

This chain connects TRBV18 to TRBJ1-1; D is unresolved. V was pared by 3 bases and J by 0 bases, with 8 bases between. Germline V gene lookup returns CDR1 KGHSH and CDR2 LQKENI. The length of the CDR3 is 14 residues. CDR3 amino acids: CASSPREMNTEAFF. The CDR3 coding sequence is TGTGCCAGCTCACCCCGGGAGATGAACACTGAAGCTTTCTTT.

At least ten counts were recorded for this clonotype. The chain couples TRBV18 to TRBJ1-2, with 7 bases fitting TRBD1. The CDR3 loop spans 15 amino acids. Germline CDR1 and CDR2: KGHSH and LQKENI. V lost 4 bases and J lost 8; bases outside the gene matches: 13. In DNA, the CDR3 is TGTGCCAGCTCACGGGGACAGACCACTTTAGGCGGCTACACCTTC. It specifies CASSRGQTTLGGYTF. The whole variable domain, filled in from reference TRBV18 and TRBJ1-2, reads NAGVMQNPRHLVRRRGQEARLRCSPMKGHSHVYWYRQLPEEGLKFMVYLQKENIIDESGMPKERFSAEFPKEGPSILRIQQVVRGDSAAYFCASSRGQTTLGGYTFGSGTRLTVV.

This clonotype was seen ten or more times. The chain couples TRBV20-1 to TRBJ2-7; perhaps D is TRBD1 or TRBD2 (6 bases each). Per the germline V gene, CDR1 is DFQATT and CDR2 is SNEGSKA (reference sequence). This CDR3 has 13 residues. V was trimmed by 4 bases and J by 3 bases, leaving 13 bases between them. This CDR3 reads CSAKGVADYEQYF. The CDR3 nucleotides are TGCAGTGCTAAGGGGGTAGCGGACTACGAGCAGTACTTC.

This clonotype was seen many times. The chain recombines TRBV20-1 with TRBJ1-5; D is undetermined. There are 13 residues in the CDR3. Per the germline V gene, CDR1 is DFQATT and CDR2 is SNEGSKA (reference sequence). With 8 bases removed from V and 1 base from J, the gap between germline ends came to 12 bases. This CDR3 is CSTGAGSNQPQHF. As DNA, the CDR3 is TGCAGTACGGGTGCCGGGAGCAATCAGCCCCAGCATTTT.

This clonotype was observed a few times. This chain connects TRBV20-1 to TRBJ1-4; D is ambiguous. V dropped 1 base and J dropped 4 bases, with 16 bases sitting between them. The length of the CDR3 is 16 residues. Per germline, CDR1 DFQATT and CDR2 SNEGSKA (reference sequence). The CDR3 sequence: CSARAQREDYNEKLFF. The CDR3 nucleotides read TGCAGTGCTAGAGCTCAGCGGGAAGACTATAATGAAAAACTGTTTTTT.

With respect to this clonotype: A much more abundant neighbour one base away suggests this may be a read error. The V call is TRBV7-3, the J call TRBJ1-2; TRBD1 is a possible D gene (5 bases). This CDR3 has 17 residues. Per the germline V gene, CDR1 is SGHTA and CDR2 is FQGTGA. CDR3 protein: CSSSPGPGTAVNYGYTF. In DNA form, the CDR3 reads TGTTCCAGCAGCCCCGGTCCAGGGACGGCTGTTAACTATGGCTACACCTTC.

This clonotype was seen ten or more times. J is TRBJ2-7 and V is TRBV29-1; D is perhaps TRBD2 (6 bases). This CDR3 region has 13 residues. V lost 3 bases and J lost 6, with 15 bases in between. Per the germline V gene, CDR1 is SQVTM and CDR2 is ANQGSEA. Here the CDR3 reads CSVDSAPEGEQYF. CDR3 DNA sequence: TGCAGCGTTGACTCGGCGCCGGAGGGCGAGCAGTACTTC.

This clonotype was seen many times. V and J are TRBV4-3 and TRBJ2-1, with D tentatively TRBD1 (6 bases). CDR1 is LGHNA and CDR2 is YSLEER in the germline V gene. This CDR3 spans 18 amino acids. Trimming took 4 bases from V and 0 from J, leaving 19 bases between them. CDR3 in DNA: TGCGCCAGCAGCCCGCGCCGCCAGGGGTTATCCTCCTACAATGAGCAGTTCTTC. Its translation is CASSPRRQGLSSYNEQFF.